These 17 T cell receptor beta chains were all obtained from the same sample, sequenced in a study of blood T cell repertoires in COVID-19 (dated by TCRdb to about 2020). Library method: the immunoSEQ multiplex PCR assay. As stored in TCRdb, this immuneACCESS dataset retains in-frame rearrangements with V and J assigned. A fraction of the clones does not appear; measured against another copy, unresolved V genes explain less than half of the discrepancy, and the remainder lacks a known reason. In this sample the table shows 95,000 to 150,000 clones, more than 80% of which occur a single time. The top ten clonotypes cover 28% of the sample. Material: peripheral blood. Receptor source: a man in his 70s with active or convalescent COVID-19.

The chain recombines TRBV6-5 with TRBJ2-1; no clear D. The CDR3 has 14 amino acids. CDR1 is MNHEY, CDR2 SVGAGI, per germline. V was cut by 6 bases and J by 4 bases, with 13 bases left in between. Written as DNA, the CDR3 is TGTGCCAGCAGACTACCGTCTAGTTACAATGAGCAGTTCTTC. Translation: CASRLPSSYNEQFF.

V and J are TRBV29-1 and TRBJ1-1; a weak D match, TRBD1 (5 bases). V lost 7 bases, J lost 0 bases, and 12 bases lay in between. Per the germline V gene, CDR1 is SQVTM and CDR2 is ANQGSEA. CDR3 length: 13 residues. Here the CDR3 reads CSAQQVLNTEAFF. CDR3 in DNA: TGCAGCGCTCAACAGGTGTTGAACACTGAAGCTTTCTTT.

The gene calls are TRBV4-2 and TRBJ2-5; 8 bases match TRBD1. CDR3 length equals 18 residues. Germline V gives CDR1 LGHNA, CDR2 YNFKEQ. The J segment lost 5 bases and the V segment lost 0 bases, leaving 14 bases of the junction unmatched. This CDR3 is CASSQDWLGTGLGETQYF. CDR3 sequence (DNA): TGTGCCAGCAGCCAAGATTGGCTAGGGACAGGTCTGGGGGAGACCCAGTACTTC.

This clone came up once. The rearrangement joins TRBV7-3 to TRBJ2-2, with D unresolved. Germline V gene data show CDR1 as SGHTA and CDR2 as FQGTGA. The CDR3 consists of 13 residues. V dropped 4 bases and J dropped 4 bases, with 7 bases sitting between them. Here the CDR3 reads CASSSYGTGELFF. Written as DNA, the CDR3 is TGTGCCAGCAGCTCATACGGCACCGGGGAGCTGTTTTTT. Combining the CDR3 with reference TRBV7-3 and TRBJ2-2 gives the whole variable domain GAGVSQTPSNKVTEKGKYVELRCDPISGHTALYWYRQSLGQGPEFLIYFQGTGAADDSGLPNDRFFAVRPEGSVSTLKIQRTERGDSAVYLCASSSYGTGELFFGEGSRLTVL.

This chain uses TRBV7-9 with TRBJ2-1; TRBD1 matches 9 bases. V lost 5 bases, J lost 9 bases, and 11 bases stayed unmatched. Germline-derived CDR1 and CDR2 are SEHNR and FQNEAQ (reference sequence). CDR3 length: 15 residues. The CDR3: CASSISGTGSIEQFF. The CDR3 DNA is TGTGCCAGCAGCATATCCGGGACAGGGTCGATTGAGCAGTTCTTC.

In DNA, the CDR3 is TGCGCCAGCAGCTCCGGGACAGGGTTATCAGATACGCAGTATTTT. Its translation is CASSSGTGLSDTQYF. The gene calls are TRBV5-1 and TRBJ2-3, with TRBD1 matching 9 bases. Germline CDR1 is SGHRS and CDR2 is YFSETQ. V shed 3 bases, J shed 4 bases, and the junction held 6 bases outside the gene matches. This CDR3 is built from 15 residues.

This sequence joins TRBV27 and TRBJ1-2; D possibly corresponds to TRBD1 (5 bases). Germline-derived CDR1 and CDR2 are MNHEY and SMNVEV (reference sequence). V was clipped by 3 bases and J by 8 bases, with 13 bases between them. The CDR3 is made up of 13 amino acids. This CDR3 reads CASSLGGRGGYTF. CDR3 in DNA: TGTGCCAGCAGTTTGGGAGGGCGGGGCGGCTACACCTTC.

This sequence joins TRBV28 and TRBJ1-6; perhaps TRBD1 as D (5 bases). The CDR3 spans 15 residues. Germline CDR1 MDHEN, CDR2 SYDVKM. V shed 5 bases and J shed 9 bases, with 17 bases lying between them. The CDR3 here is CASSPGDGSLSPLHF. The CDR3 DNA is TGTGCCAGCAGTCCGGGGGACGGTTCCCTTTCACCCCTCCACTTT.

The chain has TRBV7-9 and TRBJ2-1, with a weak D call TRBD2 (6 bases). Germline CDR1 SEHNR, CDR2 FQNEAQ (reference sequence). Trimming removed 5 bases from V and 2 bases from J, with 22 bases in between. The CDR3 is 18 amino acids. The CDR3 DNA sequence: TGTGCCAGCAGCGCTTATCGCCGCGGGGACGGGGCCTACAATGAGCAGTTCTTC. It specifies CASSAYRRGDGAYNEQFF.

The chain uses TRBV5-1 and TRBJ2-3, with TRBD1 identical over 10 bases. Looked up from germline, CDR1 is SGHRS and CDR2 is YFSETQ. Trimming took 2 bases from V and 4 from J; bases not matched to a gene: 7. CDR3 length: 16 amino acids. CDR3 amino acids: CASSFPGTGASDTQYF. CDR3 bases: TGCGCCAGCAGCTTTCCCGGGACAGGGGCATCAGATACGCAGTATTTT. The complete variable domain, with remaining parts taken from reference TRBV5-1 and TRBJ2-3, reads KAGVTQTPRYLIKTRGQQVTLSCSPISGHRSVSWYQQTPGQGLQFLFEYFSETQRNKGNFPGRFSGRQFSNSRSEMNVSTLELGDSALYLCASSFPGTGASDTQYFGPGTRLTVL.

The CDR3 protein is CASRGGGVHYGYTF. For the CDR3, the DNA is TGTGCCAGCAGGGGGGGAGGAGTACACTATGGCTACACCTTC. The chain employs TRBV6-5 and TRBJ1-2; maybe TRBD1 (5 bases). Trimming removed 6 bases from V and 3 bases from J, with 14 bases in between. The V gene's germline CDR1 is MNHEY and CDR2 SVGAGI. This CDR3 has 14 amino acids.

The chain employs TRBV5-1 and TRBJ1-6; 9 bases are a match to TRBD1. This CDR3 region has 13 residues. The junction had 0 bases not matched to a gene; V was cut back by 4 bases and J by 7 bases. CDR1 is SGHRS, CDR2 YFSETQ, per germline. Written as DNA, the CDR3 is TGCGCCAGCAGCGGGACAGGGAATTCACCCCTCCACTTT. It specifies CASSGTGNSPLHF. The whole variable domain, filled in from reference TRBV5-1 and TRBJ1-6, reads KAGVTQTPRYLIKTRGQQVTLSCSPISGHRSVSWYQQTPGQGLQFLFEYFSETQRNKGNFPGRFSGRQFSNSRSEMNVSTLELGDSALYLCASSGTGNSPLHFGNGTRLTVT.

The chain links TRBV28 to TRBJ1-2; 7 positions agree with TRBD1. In germline, CDR1 is MDHEN, CDR2 SYDVKM. CDR3 length: 13 residues. The V segment lost 4 bases and the J segment 4 bases; nucleotides outside the gene matches: 3. DNA for the CDR3: TGTGCCAGCAGTTACAGGGGCGGCTATGGCTACACCTTC. Residues: CASSYRGGYGYTF.

The V call is TRBV30, the J call TRBJ2-3; D possibly corresponds to TRBD2 (6 bases). Germline V CDR1 and CDR2: GTSNPN, SVGIG (reference sequence). V lost 4 bases to trimming and J lost 0 bases, with 17 bases between them. The CDR3 totals 16 residues. CDR3 nucleotide sequence: TGTGCCTGGACAACGGCCCAGCGGGCAAGCACAGATACGCAGTATTTT. Protein sequence: CAWTTAQRASTDTQYF.

The rearrangement links TRBV27 to TRBJ2-7, with TRBD1 matching over 7 bases. This CDR3 has 14 amino acids. V shed 3 bases, J shed 1 base, and the junction held 3 bases outside the gene matches. Germline CDR1 is MNHEY and CDR2 is SMNVEV (reference sequence). CDR3 sequence reads: CASSLGQSSYEQYF. The CDR3 coding sequence is TGTGCCAGCAGTTTGGGACAGTCGTCCTACGAGCAGTACTTC.

This rearrangement joins TRBV7-9 to TRBJ1-2; D gene unclear. Looked up from germline, CDR1 is SEHNR and CDR2 is FQNEAQ (reference sequence). V was cut by 5 bases and J by 4 bases, with 11 bases left in between. The CDR3 sequence is 13 residues long. The CDR3 loop reads CASSRSGPYGYTF. The CDR3 DNA sequence: TGTGCCAGCAGCCGGTCAGGCCCCTATGGCTACACCTTC. Complete variable domain (other parts from reference TRBV7-9 and TRBJ1-2): DTGVSQNPRHKITKRGQNVTFRCDPISEHNRLYWYRQTLGQGPEFLTYFQNEAQLEKSRLLSDRFSAERPKGSFSTLEIQRTEQGDSAMYLCASSRSGPYGYTFGSGTRLTVV.

This chain connects TRBV19 to TRBJ2-7, with 9 bases aligning to TRBD1. Germline CDR1 is LNHDA and CDR2 is SQIVND (reference sequence). CDR3 length equals 18 residues. V was pared by 5 bases and J by 4 bases, with 18 bases of the junction left unmatched. The CDR3 DNA reads TGTGCCAGTAGTCTCTCCTTCGAACAGGGGGCAGTACATTACGAGCAGTACTTC. The encoded protein is CASSLSFEQGAVHYEQYF.